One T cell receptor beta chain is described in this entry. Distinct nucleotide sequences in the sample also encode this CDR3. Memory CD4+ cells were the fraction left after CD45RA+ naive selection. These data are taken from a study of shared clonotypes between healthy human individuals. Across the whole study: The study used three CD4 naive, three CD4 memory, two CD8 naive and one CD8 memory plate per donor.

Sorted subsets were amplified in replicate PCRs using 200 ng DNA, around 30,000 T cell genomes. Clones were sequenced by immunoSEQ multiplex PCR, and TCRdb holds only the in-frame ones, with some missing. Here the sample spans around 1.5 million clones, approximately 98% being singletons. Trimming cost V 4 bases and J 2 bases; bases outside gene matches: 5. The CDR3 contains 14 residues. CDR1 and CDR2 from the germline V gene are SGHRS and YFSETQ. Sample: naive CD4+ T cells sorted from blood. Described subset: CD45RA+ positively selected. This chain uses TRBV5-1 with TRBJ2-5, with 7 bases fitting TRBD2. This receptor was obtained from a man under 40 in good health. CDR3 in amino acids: CASSHGTIQETQYF. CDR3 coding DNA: TGCGCCAGCAGCCACGGGACTATTCAAGAGACCCAGTACTTC.